This T cell receptor beta chain was captured in a study of vaccination and CD4 T cells after COVID-19. In the study overall: The post-vaccine samples came a median approximately 70 days after dose two (range 14 to 241). The control cultures got either a CEFX pool, an HIV-1 Nef pool, or no peptide at all.

Germline V gene lookup returns CDR1 MNHEY and CDR2 SMNVEV (reference sequence). Trimming took off 0 bases at V and 5 bases at J, with 10 bases between the two ends. The CDR3 totals 14 residues. This clonotype counts as medium-sized (0.01 to 0.1%). Antigen: not known. Treatment in this sample: roughly 10-day PBMC culture with coronavirus spike peptide pools or control peptides (ViraFEST assay). Researchers collected the unexposed donor's CD4+ T cells before the COVID-19 pandemic (2011-2018). The study's findings and limits: The cohort comprised relatively few convalescent patients, and no early post-infection timepoints were analyzed. In convalescent patients, 304 of 307 vaccine-specific clones were spike mono-reactive.

At the Johns Hopkins FTIC core, DNA taken from cultured CD4+ T cells was sequenced by way of the Oncomine TCR Beta short-read assay. The source of extracted genomic DNA was cultured CD4+ T cells. Each CDR3 protein gets one entry after TCRdb re-called the PCR reads with MiXCR. The data show thousands of distinct CDR3 sequences, with approximately 35% seen just once and over 35% held by the top ten. This chain joins TRBV27 and TRBJ1-1; D uncertain. What was sequenced was CD4+ T cells from blood, cultured in vitro. The receptor comes from a human donor in good health. For the CDR3, the DNA is TGTGCCAGCAGTTTATCTTCAGTAGGGACTGAAGCTTTCTTT. Residues: CASSLSSVGTEAFF.